The 12 T cell receptor beta chains reported below all come from one sample, sequenced in a study of shared clonotypes between healthy human individuals. Data came from immunoSEQ multiplex PCR; TCRdb stores just in-frame clones and leaves some out. The sample shows millions of clones, more than 85% of them seen only once. The sequenced sample consisted of naive CD4+ T cells from PBMCs. Subset in this sample: CD45RA+ positively selected. The receptors were sampled from a man aged 18 to 29 in good health. Some clones in this sample may be carry-over from other donors' samples.

This chain joins TRBV5-1 and TRBJ2-2, with 7 bases aligning to TRBD1. There are 14 residues in the CDR3. The germline V gene has CDR1 SGHRS and CDR2 YFSETQ. With 5 bases clipped from V and 2 bases from J, the junction kept 3 bases outside the gene matches. This CDR3 is CASSVGGNTGELFF. In DNA form, the CDR3 reads TGCGCCAGCAGTGTAGGGGGCAACACCGGGGAGCTGTTTTTT.

V usage is TRBV6-5 and J usage is TRBJ2-7; the D is unclear. V was cut by 8 bases and J by 3 bases, with 17 bases left in between. The CDR3 runs 14 residues. Germline CDR1 is MNHEY and CDR2 is SVGAGI. The CDR3 DNA reads TGTGCCAGCTCCCCGTCGGTTGCGGACTACGAGCAGTACTTC. This encodes CASSPSVADYEQYF.

This sequence joins TRBV15 and TRBJ1-2, with D unclear. The germline V gene has CDR1 LNHNV and CDR2 YYDKDF (reference sequence). V dropped 0 bases and J dropped 8 bases, with 10 bases sitting between them. The CDR3 is made up of 13 amino acids. CDR3 sequence reads: CATSRDNRGGYTF. The CDR3 bases are TGTGCCACCAGCAGAGATAACAGAGGCGGCTACACCTTC.

The rearrangement joins TRBV6-5 to TRBJ1-4, with unresolved D. In germline, CDR1 is MNHEY, CDR2 SVGAGI. V was shortened by 8 bases and J by 3 bases, with 16 bases between the two germline ends. This CDR3 spans 15 amino acids. The CDR3 nucleotides are TGTGCCAGCGGGTCGTTGACGGCCCCTAATGAAAAACTGTTTTTT. It specifies CASGSLTAPNEKLFF.

The chain links TRBV9 to TRBJ2-5; 8 nucleotides align to TRBD2. Germline V lookup: CDR1 SGDLS, CDR2 YYNGEE. With V trimmed by 3 bases and J by 1 base, 5 bases remained unmatched. CDR3 length: 15 residues. The CDR3 DNA follows: TGTGCCAGCAGCGCGGGACTAGTCTTCCAAGAGACCCAGTACTTC. It translates to CASSAGLVFQETQYF. Variable domain in full (rest from reference TRBV9 and TRBJ2-5): DSGVTQTPKHLITATGQRVTLRCSPRSGDLSVYWYQQSLDQGLQFLIQYYNGEERAKGNILERFSAQQFPDLHSELNLSSLELGDSALYFCASSAGLVFQETQYFGPGTRLLVL.

The chain employs TRBV28 and TRBJ2-7, with D possibly called TRBD1 or TRBD2 (6 bases each). Germline V gene lookup returns CDR1 MDHEN and CDR2 SYDVKM. V gave up 2 bases and J gave up 2 bases, with 10 bases separating them. This CDR3 region has 14 residues. CDR3 DNA sequence: TGTGCCAGCAGTTTAGGGGGGCATGCCTACGAGCAGTACTTC. This translates into CASSLGGHAYEQYF.

The gene calls are TRBV6-1 and TRBJ2-5; TRBD1 agrees at 8 bases. Germline values: CDR1 MNHNS, CDR2 SASEGT. This CDR3 has 14 amino acids. Unmatched junction bases numbered 8, after V lost 7 bases and J lost 4 bases. The CDR3: CASIPARGLETQYF. In DNA, the CDR3 is TGTGCCAGCATACCGGCCAGGGGGCTAGAGACCCAGTACTTC.

Details on this clone: The same CDR3 arises from other DNA sequences in this sample as well. This chain joins TRBV7-2 and TRBJ2-3; no definite D call. In germline, CDR1 is SGHTA, CDR2 FQGNSA. The CDR3 has 13 residues. The V gene lost 1 base and the J gene lost 3 bases, with 5 bases spanning the gap. The CDR3 region has the DNA TGTGCCAGCAGCTTAGTCGGGACAGATACGCAGTATTTT. It specifies CASSLVGTDTQYF.

Worth noting for this clone: Distinct nucleotide sequences in the sample also encode this CDR3. V is TRBV29-1 and J is TRBJ1-1, with 9 bases matching TRBD1. Germline V CDR1 and CDR2: SQVTM, ANQGSEA. V shed 2 bases and J 3 bases; nucleotides not matched to a gene: 1. The CDR3 sequence is 13 residues long. Written as DNA, the CDR3 is TGCAGCGTTGAAAGGACAGGGGACACTGAAGCTTTCTTT. Encoded protein: CSVERTGDTEAFF.

V and J are TRBV5-8 and TRBJ2-5; D call uncertain. The V gene lost 2 bases and the J gene lost 2 bases, with 7 bases spanning the gap. In germline, CDR1 is SGHTS, CDR2 YDEGEE. The CDR3 has 13 residues. The CDR3 sequence is CASSFSLQETQYF. The DNA for the CDR3 is TGTGCCAGCAGCTTCAGCCTTCAAGAGACCCAGTACTTC.

The chain employs TRBV29-1 and TRBJ1-4; no definite D call. The germline V and J ends were trimmed by 4 bases and 14 bases, with 14 bases remaining between them. Germline assignment: CDR1 SQVTM and CDR2 ANQGSEA. There are 11 residues in the CDR3. This CDR3 reads CSVAVGRLLFF. The CDR3 bases are TGCAGCGTTGCCGTCGGGCGCCTCCTGTTTTTT.

This chain connects TRBV5-6 to TRBJ2-1, with D hard to call. V was shortened by 0 bases and J by 6 bases, with 7 bases between the two germline ends. The CDR3 contains 13 residues. Germline CDR1 is SGHDT and CDR2 is YYEEEE. CDR3 DNA: TGTGCCAGCAGCTTGGGTAGACCCAATGAGCAGTTCTTC. Its translation is CASSLGRPNEQFF. Based on the CDR3 plus reference TRBV5-6 and TRBJ2-1, the full variable domain is DAGVTQSPTHLIKTRGQQVTLRCSPKSGHDTVSWYQQALGQGPQFIFQYYEEEERQRGNFPDRFSGHQFPNYSSELNVNALLLGDSALYLCASSLGRPNEQFFGPGTRLTVL.